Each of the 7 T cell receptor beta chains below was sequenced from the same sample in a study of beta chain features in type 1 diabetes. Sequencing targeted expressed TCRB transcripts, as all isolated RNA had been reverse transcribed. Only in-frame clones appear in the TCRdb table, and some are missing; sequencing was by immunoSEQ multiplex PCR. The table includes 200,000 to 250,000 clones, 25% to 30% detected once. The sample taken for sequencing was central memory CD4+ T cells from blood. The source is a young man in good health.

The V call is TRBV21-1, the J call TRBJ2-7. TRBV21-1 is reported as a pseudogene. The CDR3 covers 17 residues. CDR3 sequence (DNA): TGTGCCAGCAGCGAAGGTATACGGGCCAGGAGCTCCTACGAGCAGTACTTC. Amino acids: CASSEGIRARSSYEQYF.

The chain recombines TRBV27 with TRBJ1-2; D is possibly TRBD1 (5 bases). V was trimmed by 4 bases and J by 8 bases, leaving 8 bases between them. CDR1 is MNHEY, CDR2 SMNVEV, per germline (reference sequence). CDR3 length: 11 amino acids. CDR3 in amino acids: CASSYRSGYTF. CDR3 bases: TGTGCCAGCAGTTACAGGTCAGGCTACACCTTC.

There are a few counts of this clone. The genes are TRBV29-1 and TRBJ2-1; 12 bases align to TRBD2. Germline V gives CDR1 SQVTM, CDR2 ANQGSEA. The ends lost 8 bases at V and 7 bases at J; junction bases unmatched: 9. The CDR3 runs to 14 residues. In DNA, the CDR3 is TGCAGCTGCCCGGCTAGCGGGAGGGCTAATGAGCAGTTCTTC. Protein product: CSCPASGRANEQFF.

CDR3 region: CASSYEQASSPLHF. For the CDR3, the DNA is TGTGCCAGCAGTTACGAACAGGCTAGTTCACCCCTCCACTTT. This chain links TRBV6-6 with TRBJ1-6; D may be TRBD1 (5 bases). CDR3 length: 14 amino acids. CDR1 is MNHNY and CDR2 is SVGAGI in the germline V gene (reference sequence). V lost 2 bases and J lost 9, with 11 bases in between.

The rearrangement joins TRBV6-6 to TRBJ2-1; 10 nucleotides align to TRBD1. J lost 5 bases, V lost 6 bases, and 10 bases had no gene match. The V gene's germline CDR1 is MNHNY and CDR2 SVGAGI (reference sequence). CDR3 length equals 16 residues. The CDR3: CASRSAGTGANNEQFF. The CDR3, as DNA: TGTGCCAGCAGATCGGCGGGGACAGGGGCTAACAATGAGCAGTTCTTC.

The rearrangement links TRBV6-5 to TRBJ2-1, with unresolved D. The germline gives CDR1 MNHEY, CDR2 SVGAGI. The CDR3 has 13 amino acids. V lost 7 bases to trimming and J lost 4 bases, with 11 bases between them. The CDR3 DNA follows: TGTGCCAGCACCCTGCGGCTGTACAATGAGCAGTTCTTC. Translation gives CASTLRLYNEQFF.

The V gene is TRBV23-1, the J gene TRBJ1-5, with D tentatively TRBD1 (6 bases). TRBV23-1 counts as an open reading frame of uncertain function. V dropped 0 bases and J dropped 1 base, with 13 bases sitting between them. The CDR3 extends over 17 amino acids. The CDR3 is CASSQSNGGLSNQPQHF. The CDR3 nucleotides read TGCGCCAGCAGTCAATCAAATGGGGGGCTGAGCAATCAGCCCCAGCATTTT.